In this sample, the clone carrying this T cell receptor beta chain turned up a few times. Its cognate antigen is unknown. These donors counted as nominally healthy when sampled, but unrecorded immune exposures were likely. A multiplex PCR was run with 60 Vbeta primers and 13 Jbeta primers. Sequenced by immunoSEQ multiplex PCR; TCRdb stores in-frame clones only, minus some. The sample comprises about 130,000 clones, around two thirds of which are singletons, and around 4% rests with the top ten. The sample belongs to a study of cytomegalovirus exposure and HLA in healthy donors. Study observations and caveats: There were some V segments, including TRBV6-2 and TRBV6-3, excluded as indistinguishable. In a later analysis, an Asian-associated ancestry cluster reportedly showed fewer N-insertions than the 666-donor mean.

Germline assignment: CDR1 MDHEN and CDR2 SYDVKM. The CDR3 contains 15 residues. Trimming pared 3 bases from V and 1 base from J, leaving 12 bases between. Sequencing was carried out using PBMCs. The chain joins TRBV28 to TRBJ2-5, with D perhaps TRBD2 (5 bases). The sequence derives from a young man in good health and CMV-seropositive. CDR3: CASSLSGGLQETQYF. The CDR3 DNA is TGTGCCAGCAGTTTGAGTGGTGGACTCCAAGAGACCCAGTACTTC.